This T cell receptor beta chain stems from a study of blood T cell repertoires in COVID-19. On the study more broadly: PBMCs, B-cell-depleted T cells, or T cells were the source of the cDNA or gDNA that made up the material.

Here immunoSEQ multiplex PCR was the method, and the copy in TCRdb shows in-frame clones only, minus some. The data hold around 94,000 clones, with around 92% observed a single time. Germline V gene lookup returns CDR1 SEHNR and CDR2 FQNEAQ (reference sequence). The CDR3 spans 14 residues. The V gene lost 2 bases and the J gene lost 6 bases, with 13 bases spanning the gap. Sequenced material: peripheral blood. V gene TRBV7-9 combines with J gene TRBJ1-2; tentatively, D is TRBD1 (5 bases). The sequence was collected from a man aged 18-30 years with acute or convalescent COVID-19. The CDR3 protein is CASSLQGKGNGYTF. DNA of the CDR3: TGTGCCAGCAGCTTACAGGGAAAGGGAAATGGCTACACCTTC.